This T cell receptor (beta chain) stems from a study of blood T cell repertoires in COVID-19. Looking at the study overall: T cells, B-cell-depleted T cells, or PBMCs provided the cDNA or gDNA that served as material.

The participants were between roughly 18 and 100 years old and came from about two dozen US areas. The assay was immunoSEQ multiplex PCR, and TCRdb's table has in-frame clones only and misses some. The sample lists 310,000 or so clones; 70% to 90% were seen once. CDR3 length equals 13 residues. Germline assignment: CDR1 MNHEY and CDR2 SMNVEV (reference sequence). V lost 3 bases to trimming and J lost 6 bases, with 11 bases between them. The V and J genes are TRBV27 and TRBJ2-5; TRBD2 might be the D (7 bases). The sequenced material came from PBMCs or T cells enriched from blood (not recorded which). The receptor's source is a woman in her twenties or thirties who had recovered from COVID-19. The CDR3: CASSFRGGKTQYF. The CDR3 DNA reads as TGTGCCAGCAGTTTTAGGGGGGGTAAGACCCAGTACTTC.